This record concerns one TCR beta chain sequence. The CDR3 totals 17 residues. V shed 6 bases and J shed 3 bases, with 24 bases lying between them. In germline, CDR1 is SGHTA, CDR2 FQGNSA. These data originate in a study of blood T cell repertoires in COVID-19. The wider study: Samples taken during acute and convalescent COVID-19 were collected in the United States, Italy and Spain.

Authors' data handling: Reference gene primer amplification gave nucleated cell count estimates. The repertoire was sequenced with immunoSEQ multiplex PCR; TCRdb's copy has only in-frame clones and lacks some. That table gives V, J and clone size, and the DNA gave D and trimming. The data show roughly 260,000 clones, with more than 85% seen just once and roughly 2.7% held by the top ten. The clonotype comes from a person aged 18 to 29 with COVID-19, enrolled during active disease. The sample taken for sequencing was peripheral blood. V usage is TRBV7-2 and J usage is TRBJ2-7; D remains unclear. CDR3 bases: TGTGCCAGCAGTAGTCTGTTTCCGAGTAACCCATACTACGAGCAGTACTTC. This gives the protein CASSSLFPSNPYYEQYF.